Listed below are T cell receptor beta chains from one sample, sequenced in a study of CD8 T cells in Susac syndrome. TCRdb reprocessed the immunoSEQ multiplex PCR reads via MiXCR and lists one record per CDR3 protein. The table includes around 180,000 distinct CDR3 sequences, approximately 96% detected once. Sequences were obtained from CD4+ T cells from PBMCs. Receptors were obtained from a human donor with multiple sclerosis. Each CDR3 is given with its conserved first and last residue. Fields, in order: J gene, V gene, D gene, clone size, CDR3 DNA, CDR3 protein. The D gene is left open where the match is weak. Not every row has a clone size; where given, it reads once, few, many or a size class.

J: TRBJ2-5
V: TRBV29-1
D: TRBD1
size: .
DNA: TGCAGCGTTCACAGGGGCCCCAGGGAGACCCAGTACTTC
CDR3: CSVHRGPRETQYF

J: TRBJ2-7
V: TRBV28
D: .
size: .
DNA: TGTGCCAGCAGTTTATCCCTACCACCCTACGAGCAGTACTTC
CDR3: CASSLSLPPYEQYF

J: TRBJ2-7
V: TRBV20-1
D: .
size: .
DNA: TGCAGTGCTAGGACCGGGACAACCACCTACGAGCAGTACTTC
CDR3: CSARTGTTTYEQYF

J: TRBJ1-1
V: TRBV29-1
D: .
size: .
DNA: TGCAGCGTCCGGACGGGGGCCACTGAAGCTTTCTTT
CDR3: CSVRTGATEAFF

J: TRBJ2-7
V: TRBV30
D: TRBD2
size: .
DNA: TGTGCCTGGAGTGTCGGGGGAGGGACCTACGAGCAGTACTTC
CDR3: CAWSVGGGTYEQYF

J: TRBJ2-7
V: TRBV5-1
D: TRBD1
size: .
DNA: TGCGCCAGCAGCGGGGGGACAGGGCTCGAGCAGTACTTC
CDR3: CASSGGTGLEQYF

J: TRBJ2-1
V: TRBV30
D: .
size: once
DNA: TGTGCCTGGGACGCCGGCACGTCAGGCGATGAGCAGTTCTTC
CDR3: CAWDAGTSGDEQFF

J: TRBJ2-5
V: TRBV5-1
D: TRBD1
size: .
DNA: TGCGCCAGCAGCTTACAACAGGGGGCAGAGACCCAGTACTTC
CDR3: CASSLQQGAETQYF

J: TRBJ2-7
V: TRBV28
D: .
size: .
DNA: TGTGCCAGCACCAACTACGAGCAGTACTTC
CDR3: CASTNYEQYF

J: TRBJ1-2
V: TRBV28
D: TRBD1
size: .
DNA: TGTGCCAGCAGGAGTGGAGACCAGGGGGCTTGGGGCTACACCTTC
CDR3: CASRSGDQGAWGYTF

J: TRBJ2-5
V: TRBV27
D: .
size: .
DNA: TGTGCCAGCAGTTTCCGGGATGCGGGAGAGACCCAGTACTTC
CDR3: CASSFRDAGETQYF

J: TRBJ2-5
V: TRBV18
D: TRBD1
size: .
DNA: TGTGCCAGCTCACCCCCCCTCCCGGGACAGGGACAAGAGACCCAGTACTTC
CDR3: CASSPPLPGQGQETQYF

J: TRBJ1-2
V: TRBV5-6
D: .
size: .
DNA: TGTGCCAGCAGCTTGTACTGGAACCCCGACTATGGCTACACCTTC
CDR3: CASSLYWNPDYGYTF

J: TRBJ2-4
V: TRBV20-1
D: TRBD2
size: once
DNA: TGCAGTGCTAGAATCGGTAGCGGGGGCCTAGCCAAAAACATTCAGTACTTC
CDR3: CSARIGSGGLAKNIQYF

J: TRBJ1-1
V: TRBV7-9
D: TRBD1
size: few
DNA: TGTGCCAGCTCCCCAGACAGGGGAAACACTGAAGCTTTCTTT
CDR3: CASSPDRGNTEAFF

J: TRBJ2-1
V: TRBV4-1
D: .
size: .
DNA: TGCGCCAGCAGCCAAGCCCAGGCGGGCCAGAGCTCCTACAATGAGCAGTTCTTC
CDR3: CASSQAQAGQSSYNEQFF

J: TRBJ1-2
V: TRBV4-3
D: .
size: .
DNA: TGCGCCAGCAGCCAAGAAATGTCTTATGGCTACACCTTC
CDR3: CASSQEMSYGYTF

J: TRBJ2-3
V: TRBV3-1
D: TRBD1
size: .
DNA: TGTGCCAGCAGCCAGACAGGGGTTGCAGATACGCAGTATTTT
CDR3: CASSQTGVADTQYF

J: TRBJ2-1
V: TRBV4-2
D: .
size: once
DNA: TGTGCCAGCAGCCAAAGGGACTCCTCTCAGGGTGAGCAGTTCTTC
CDR3: CASSQRDSSQGEQFF

J: TRBJ1-2
V: TRBV12-3/TRBV12-4
D: .
size: .
DNA: TGTGCCAGCAGTTTTCGATTCAACTATGGCTACACCTTC
CDR3: CASSFRFNYGYTF

J: TRBJ1-4
V: TRBV18
D: TRBD1
size: .
DNA: TGTGCCAGCTCACTTTTACCCCAGTCACCAGGGGGTGAAAAACTGTTTTTT
CDR3: CASSLLPQSPGGEKLFF

J: TRBJ1-5
V: TRBV7-9
D: .
size: .
DNA: TGTGCCAGCAGCATCGATAGCAATCAGCCCCAGCATTTT
CDR3: CASSIDSNQPQHF

J: TRBJ1-2
V: TRBV7-8
D: TRBD1
size: .
DNA: TGTGCCAGCAGCTTAATCTTGATGAACTCCCAACCGGGACAGGGGGCGCGGGGCTACACCTTC
CDR3: CASSLILMNSQPGQGARGYTF

J: TRBJ1-2
V: TRBV18
D: TRBD1
size: once
DNA: TGTGCCAGCTCACCGCCGGGACAGGGGCCTTATGGCTACACCTTC
CDR3: CASSPPGQGPYGYTF

J: TRBJ2-7
V: TRBV7-9
D: .
size: .
DNA: TGTGCCAGCGGCAGGGACTCCTACGAGCAGTACTTC
CDR3: CASGRDSYEQYF

J: TRBJ2-7
V: TRBV12-5
D: .
size: .
DNA: TGTGCTAGTGGTTTGGGGACGACGAGCCACGAGCAGTACTTC
CDR3: CASGLGTTSHEQYF

J: TRBJ2-1
V: TRBV6-2/TRBV6-3
D: .
size: .
DNA: TGTGCCAGCAGTTATTTGGGGGACAATGAGCAGTTCTTC
CDR3: CASSYLGDNEQFF

J: TRBJ1-6
V: TRBV7-9
D: .
size: .
DNA: TGTGCCAGCAGCCCCATGAGCTCCTATAATTCACCCCTCCACTTT
CDR3: CASSPMSSYNSPLHF

J: TRBJ2-1
V: TRBV7-9
D: .
size: .
DNA: TGTGCCAGCAGGCGACCCCTAGATCAGGGTGAGCAGTTCTTC
CDR3: CASRRPLDQGEQFF

J: TRBJ1-2
V: TRBV20-1
D: .
size: .
DNA: TGCAAAGGTGGGGGCTATGGCTACACCTTC
CDR3: CKGGGYGYTF

J: TRBJ2-4
V: TRBV19
D: .
size: .
DNA: TGTGCCAGTAGTCCTTACGGGGCCGCCAAAAACATTCAGTACTTC
CDR3: CASSPYGAAKNIQYF

J: TRBJ1-6
V: TRBV12-3/TRBV12-4
D: .
size: few
DNA: TGTGCCAGCAGTTTAGCGGGTAATTCACCCCTCCACTTT
CDR3: CASSLAGNSPLHF

J: TRBJ2-4
V: TRBV20-1
D: .
size: .
DNA: TGCAGTGCTAGTGTCGTCGGGACAGCCAAAAACATTCAGTACTTC
CDR3: CSASVVGTAKNIQYF

J: TRBJ2-1
V: TRBV20-1
D: TRBD2
size: .
DNA: TGCAGTGCTAGCAGACTAGCGGGGGGGCGGGTGCCGAATGAGCAGTTCTTC
CDR3: CSASRLAGGRVPNEQFF

J: TRBJ1-1
V: TRBV30
D: .
size: .
DNA: TGTGCCTCCACCCCGGGGGGTGTGACAGTTGAAGCTTTCTTT
CDR3: CASTPGGVTVEAFF

J: TRBJ1-3
V: TRBV30
D: .
size: .
DNA: TGTGCCTGGAGGTGGGACGCCAATGCTGTGAACACCATATATTTT
CDR3: CAWRWDANAVNTIYF

J: TRBJ1-5
V: TRBV5-1
D: .
size: .
DNA: TGCGCCAGCACCCCCGGAGGGGTGGTCGGTCAGCCCCAGCATTTT
CDR3: CASTPGGVVGQPQHF

J: TRBJ2-7
V: TRBV7-3
D: TRBD1
size: .
DNA: TGTGCCAGCAGCCTGGGGACAGGAGCTACCTACGAGCAGTACTTC
CDR3: CASSLGTGATYEQYF

J: TRBJ1-5
V: TRBV20-1
D: TRBD1
size: .
DNA: TGCAGTGCCAAACAGGGGAATAGCAATCAGCCCCAGCATTTT
CDR3: CSAKQGNSNQPQHF

J: TRBJ1-6
V: TRBV13
D: .
size: once
DNA: TGTGCCAGCAGCTTAGATTTTTCACCCCTCCACTTT
CDR3: CASSLDFSPLHF

J: TRBJ2-7
V: TRBV7-7
D: .
size: .
DNA: TGTGCTAGCAGCTTAGCAACTGGTTCCTACGAGCAGTACTTC
CDR3: CASSLATGSYEQYF

J: TRBJ2-1
V: TRBV6-2/TRBV6-3
D: .
size: .
DNA: TGTGCCAGCAGTTACTGGGAGGGACAGCCCAATGAGCAGTTCTTC
CDR3: CASSYWEGQPNEQFF

J: TRBJ2-5
V: TRBV30
D: .
size: .
DNA: TGTGCCTGGAGTTTCGCCAGGAGGGAGACCCAGTACTTC
CDR3: CAWSFARRETQYF

J: TRBJ1-3
V: TRBV7-6
D: .
size: .
DNA: TGTGCCAGCAGCCCGGGGACATTCTCTGGAAACACCATATATTTT
CDR3: CASSPGTFSGNTIYF

J: TRBJ2-3
V: TRBV28
D: .
size: few
DNA: TGTGCCAGCAGTTTCGGAAGTTCGGGGACAGATACGCAGTATTTT
CDR3: CASSFGSSGTDTQYF

J: TRBJ1-2
V: TRBV27
D: .
size: .
DNA: TGTGCCAGCAGTTTCGGGCAGGGTAAAAACTATGGCTACACCTTC
CDR3: CASSFGQGKNYGYTF

J: TRBJ2-7
V: TRBV25-1
D: .
size: once
DNA: TGTGCCAGCAGTGACAGGGTTGGGGCCTACGAGCAGTACTTC
CDR3: CASSDRVGAYEQYF

J: TRBJ2-3
V: TRBV20-1
D: .
size: .
DNA: TGCAGTGCTAGTTCCGGATTCGGGGTAGATACGCAGTATTTT
CDR3: CSASSGFGVDTQYF

J: TRBJ1-3
V: TRBV12-3/TRBV12-4
D: .
size: .
DNA: TGTGCCAGCAGTTTAAGACACTCTGGAAACACCATATATTTT
CDR3: CASSLRHSGNTIYF

J: TRBJ2-7
V: TRBV27
D: .
size: .
DNA: TGTGCCAGCAGTCCTAGGAGGGGGGACGAGCAGTACTTC
CDR3: CASSPRRGDEQYF

J: TRBJ1-2
V: TRBV29-1
D: .
size: .
DNA: TGCAGCGTTGAGACCACAGGGACCTATGGCTACACCTTC
CDR3: CSVETTGTYGYTF

J: TRBJ1-2
V: TRBV5-6
D: TRBD1
size: .
DNA: TGTGCCAGCAGACTACGACAGGGAACTATGGGCGGCTACACCTTC
CDR3: CASRLRQGTMGGYTF

J: TRBJ2-5
V: TRBV29-1
D: .
size: .
DNA: TGCAGCGTTACTTCAGGGGTTCAAGAGACCCAGTACTTC
CDR3: CSVTSGVQETQYF

J: TRBJ2-2
V: TRBV20-1
D: .
size: .
DNA: TGCAGTGCTAGAGATAGCGGCAGGGGTGACACCGGGGAGCTGTTTTTT
CDR3: CSARDSGRGDTGELFF